This is a list of T cell receptor beta chains from one sample in a study of T-cell reconstitution after alpha-beta-depleted transplantation in children. Using its own MiXCR run on the PCR reads, TCRdb lists one record per CDR3 protein. The sample includes roughly 500,000 distinct CDR3 sequences, approximately 13% seen only once; the top ten take about 6%. The material sequenced was PBMCs from the stem cell graft donor, taken from the stem cell graft. These receptors were obtained from a human donor who donated a stem cell graft to a child with combined immunodeficiency. CDR3s leave out the opening cysteine and the closing phenylalanine or tryptophan.

TRBV7-3	ASSSPGQGGDTQY
TRBV2	ASREGQGMSQPQH
TRBV9	ASSVSSGANVLT
TRBV7-8	ASSLAYRSYEQY
TRBV5-1	ASSSGGEKETQY
TRBV11-2	ASSSIEVLAGAHNEQF
TRBV7-8	ASSLGALYSNQPQH
TRBV7-9	ASSLTLTGNYGYT
TRBV27	ASSLSPGRYTEAF
TRBV12-3/TRBV12-4	ASSWYKTGELF
TRBV27	ATTGRPGTEAF
TRBV5-1	ASRRLYEQY
TRBV7-6	ASSLAGSGRRNTEAF
TRBV5-1	ASSLRGEREAGTDTQY
TRBV7-2	ASNAGNQPQH
TRBV29-1	SVVRREAF
TRBV7-3	ASSLLGRQVGDEQF
TRBV24-1	ATSDRLAGFNNEQF
TRBV5-1	ASSLGMVSGANVLT
TRBV29-1	SVAVGGLGETQY
TRBV7-9	ASSPSLGYEQY
TRBV14	ASSQVVGYEQY
TRBV24-1	ATSDRDAGIYEQY
TRBV19	ASSLRGVGETQY
TRBV2	ASSLTSNLGEQY
TRBV4-2	ASSQAGQGSGANVLT
TRBV20-1	SARDVKGFETQY
TRBV18	ASSRNSGTGFTDTQY
TRBV6-5	ASPPRPGQYFPEQY
TRBV2	ASSEALSKSLAKNIQY
TRBV11-2	ASSLAGTANEQY
TRBV29-1	SVESAGGIGY
TRBV12-3/TRBV12-4	ASSLTGSETQY
TRBV11-2	ASSSLRRPGELF
TRBV3-1	ASSGLWTGNTEAF
TRBV12-3/TRBV12-4	ASSVGQGSTDTQY
TRBV7-2	ASSPSGGHYEQY
TRBV24-1	ATSDSGSRTQY
TRBV20-1	SAREGTSGNTGELF
TRBV6-1	ASSPSGVHYNEQF
TRBV27	ASRRGTGGVEYTGELF
TRBV20-1	SARDPSGSSPWETQY
TRBV5-6	ASSSSRFGQY
TRBV13	ASSLEGGRPPGEQY
TRBV6-2/TRBV6-3	ASSPGTVFSYEQY
TRBV27	ASRVGTSGYNEQF
TRBV12-3/TRBV12-4	ASSLSPGAYNEQF
TRBV11-2	ASSSGYTGELF
TRBV5-1	ASSLRTSGSKINTDTQY
TRBV7-9	ASSLGKQGISYNEQF
TRBV4-3	ASSFLLVGSYEQY
TRBV9	ASSVDPGSGDTQY
TRBV2	ASSGVLQF
TRBV20-1	SADPLATSGANVLT
TRBV20-1	SARGWTSGGRSYEQY
TRBV20-1	SARGGGNADTQY
TRBV5-1	ASSLAFDSEPGELF
TRBV9	ASSVAGGLAGGRGYNEQF
TRBV4-3	ASSQDLSGGETQY
TRBV12-3/TRBV12-4	ASSLTGTETQY